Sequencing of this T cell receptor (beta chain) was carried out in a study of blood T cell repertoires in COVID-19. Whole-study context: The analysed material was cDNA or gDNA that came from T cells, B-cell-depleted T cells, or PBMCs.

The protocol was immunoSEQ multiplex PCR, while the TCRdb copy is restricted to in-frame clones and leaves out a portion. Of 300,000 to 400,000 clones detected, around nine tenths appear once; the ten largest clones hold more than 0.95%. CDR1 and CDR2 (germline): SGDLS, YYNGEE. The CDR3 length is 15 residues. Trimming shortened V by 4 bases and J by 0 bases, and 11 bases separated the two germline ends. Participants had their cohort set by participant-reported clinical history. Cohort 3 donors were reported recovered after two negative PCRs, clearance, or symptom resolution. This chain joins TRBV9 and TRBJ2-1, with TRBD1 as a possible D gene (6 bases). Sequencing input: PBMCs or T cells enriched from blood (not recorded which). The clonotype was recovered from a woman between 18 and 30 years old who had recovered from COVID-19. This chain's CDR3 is CASSPEGDSYNEQFF. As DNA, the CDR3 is TGTGCCAGCAGCCCTGAGGGGGACTCCTACAATGAGCAGTTCTTC.